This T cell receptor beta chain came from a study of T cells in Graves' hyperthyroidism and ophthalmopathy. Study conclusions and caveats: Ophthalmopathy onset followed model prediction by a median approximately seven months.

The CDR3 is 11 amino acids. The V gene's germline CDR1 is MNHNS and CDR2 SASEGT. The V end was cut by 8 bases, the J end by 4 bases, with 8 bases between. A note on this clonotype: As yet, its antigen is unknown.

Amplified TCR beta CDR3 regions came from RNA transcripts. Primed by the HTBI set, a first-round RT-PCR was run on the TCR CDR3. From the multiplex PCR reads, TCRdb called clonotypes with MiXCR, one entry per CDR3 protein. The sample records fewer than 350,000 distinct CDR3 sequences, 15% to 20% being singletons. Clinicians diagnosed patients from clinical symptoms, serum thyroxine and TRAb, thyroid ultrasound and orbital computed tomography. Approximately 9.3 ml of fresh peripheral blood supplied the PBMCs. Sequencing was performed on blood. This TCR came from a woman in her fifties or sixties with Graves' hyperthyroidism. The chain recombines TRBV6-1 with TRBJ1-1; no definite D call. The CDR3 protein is CASWTGTEAFF. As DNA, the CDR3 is TGTGCCAGCTGGACTGGCACTGAAGCTTTCTTT.